This T cell receptor (beta chain) was sequenced in a study of blood T cells in healthy people across ages. For the second PCR, which ran for roughly 7 to 11 cycles, a sample-barcoded 5' primer and a J-beta primer mix were used. MiXCR, applied by TCRdb to the 5' RACE reads, yields one record per CDR3 protein. The table includes about 1.8 million distinct CDR3 sequences, roughly 50% detected once. The length of the CDR3 is 16 residues. Germline V gene data show CDR1 as SGHTA and CDR2 as FQGNSA. The V segment lost 4 bases and the J segment 12 bases; nucleotides outside the gene matches: 15. The sequenced material came from blood. The chain carries TRBV7-2 and TRBJ2-7; 13 bases are shared with TRBD2. The clonotype comes from a woman in her thirties or forties in good health. In nucleotides, the CDR3 is TGTGCCAGCAGCTCTCCGACTAGCGGGGGGTCTGAGACCCGGTACTTC. Protein sequence: CASSSPTSGGSETRYF. Variable domain in full (rest from reference TRBV7-2 and TRBJ2-7): GAGVSQSPSNKVTEKGKDVELRCDPISGHTALYWYRQSLGQGLEFLIYFQGNSAPDKSGLPSDRFSAERTGGSVSTLTIQRTQQEDSAVYLCASSSPTSGGSETRYFGPGTRLTVT.